The 21 T cell receptor beta chains below all came from one sample that was sequenced in a study of shared clonotypes between healthy human individuals. Assay: immunoSEQ multiplex PCR; the TCRdb copy retains only in-frame clones and omits some. Here the sample spans approximately 100,000 clones, approximately 70% being singletons. Material: memory CD8+ T cells sorted from blood. Noted subset: CD45RO+ cells pooled with CCR7-negative TemRA cells. These receptors came from a woman in her twenties or thirties in good health.

The genes are TRBV11-2 and TRBJ2-5, with D possibly being TRBD1 (6 bases). The J call is uncertain, as TRBJ2-7 better fits the DNA end. The germline gives CDR1 SGHAT, CDR2 FQNNGV. The CDR3 extends over 14 amino acids. CDR3 protein: CASSSRDIAYEQYF. The DNA of the CDR3 is TGTGCCAGCAGCTCCCGGGACATTGCCTACGAGCAGTACTTC.

The chain couples TRBV29-1 to TRBJ2-7; D uncertain. Trimming took 1 base from V and 0 from J, leaving 22 bases between them. The germline CDR1 and CDR2 sequences are SQVTM and ANQGSEA. CDR3 size: 18 residues. CDR3 in amino acids: CSVEVELEHTSISYEQYF. The CDR3, as DNA: TGCAGCGTTGAAGTGGAGCTAGAGCATACCAGCATCTCCTACGAGCAGTACTTC.

This chain uses TRBV5-3 with TRBJ2-2; D may be TRBD2 (5 bases). TRBV5-3 is placed among ORFs of uncertain function. This CDR3 spans 15 amino acids. The V gene lost 2 bases and the J gene lost 3 bases, with 11 bases spanning the gap. CDR3 amino acids: CARSFGEWDTGELFF. The CDR3 coding sequence is TGTGCCAGAAGCTTTGGGGAGTGGGACACCGGGGAGCTGTTTTTT.

The V call is TRBV15, the J call TRBJ2-1, with 13 bases that match TRBD2. The germline gives CDR1 LNHNV, CDR2 YYDKDF (reference sequence). The CDR3 has 17 residues. The junction had 9 bases not matched to a gene; V was cut back by 3 bases and J by 7 bases. The CDR3: CATSSPGTSGMANEQFF. For the CDR3, the DNA is TGTGCCACCAGCAGTCCCGGGACTAGCGGGATGGCGAATGAGCAGTTCTTC.

V and J are TRBV5-1 and TRBJ1-2, with a possible D match to TRBD1 (6 bases). CDR3 length equals 14 residues. Trimming cost V 4 bases and J 5 bases, with 15 bases left between them. The V gene's germline CDR1 is SGHRS and CDR2 YFSETQ. This chain's CDR3 is CASSIGQTLYGYTF. The CDR3 nucleotides are TGCGCCAGCAGCATAGGACAGACCTTATATGGCTACACCTTC.

This chain uses TRBV4-1 with TRBJ2-4; D may be TRBD1 (7 bases). CDR1 and CDR2 (germline): MGHRA, YSYEKL. The CDR3 consists of 18 residues. Trimming removed 0 bases from V and 4 bases from J, with 19 bases in between. CDR3 protein: CASSQENQRGDRKNIQYF. CDR3 sequence (DNA): TGCGCCAGCAGCCAAGAAAACCAAAGGGGGGACAGAAAAAACATTCAGTACTTC.

CDR3 region: CASSLDRVPGSSNQPQHF. The CDR3 DNA sequence: TGTGCCAGCAGCTTAGACCGAGTTCCCGGCTCTAGCAATCAGCCCCAGCATTTT. The rearrangement links TRBV7-8 to TRBJ1-5; D call uncertain. The germline gives CDR1 SGHVS, CDR2 FQNEAQ. V lost 1 base and J 0 bases, leaving 16 bases between the germline ends. The CDR3 runs 18 residues.

Only a few counts were recorded for this clone. V gene TRBV18 combines with J gene TRBJ2-7; D might be TRBD1 (5 bases). V was trimmed by 8 bases and J by 2 bases, leaving 13 bases between them. This CDR3 has 13 residues. Germline V gene sequence: CDR1 KGHSH, CDR2 LQKENI. The CDR3 here is CASHGDSPYEQYF. As DNA, the CDR3 is TGTGCCAGCCACGGTGACAGCCCCTACGAGCAGTACTTC.

Comment on this clone: Other DNA sequences within the sample encode an identical CDR3. The V gene is TRBV7-9, the J gene TRBJ2-7, with D uncertain. With 1 base removed from V and 6 bases from J, the gap between germline ends came to 7 bases. Per the germline V gene, CDR1 is SEHNR and CDR2 is FQNEAQ (reference sequence). This CDR3 region has 12 residues. The CDR3 sequence is CASSLVGSEQYF. The CDR3 DNA reads as TGTGCCAGCAGCTTAGTAGGTTCCGAGCAGTACTTC.

This clone showed up just once. The chain carries TRBV28 and TRBJ2-7, with no clear D. This CDR3 spans 16 amino acids. V lost 1 base to trimming and J lost 3 bases, with 16 bases between them. Germline V gene lookup returns CDR1 MDHEN and CDR2 SYDVKM. The DNA for the CDR3 is TGTGCCAGCAGTTTATCATCCCAGCTTTCCGACTACGAGCAGTACTTC. It translates to CASSLSSQLSDYEQYF.

This chain connects TRBV10-2 to TRBJ2-1; D assignment may be TRBD1 or TRBD2 (5 bases each). Germline CDR1 is WSHSY and CDR2 is SAAADI. The CDR3 has 15 residues. V lost 0 bases to trimming and J lost 9 bases, with 15 bases between them. The CDR3 region has the DNA TGCGCCAGCAGTGAGTCCAGGGCTAGTAGCGCTGAGCAGTTCTTC. Translating gives CASSESRASSAEQFF.

V and J are TRBV5-1 and TRBJ1-2; D is uncertain. CDR1 is SGHRS and CDR2 is YFSETQ in the germline V gene. CDR3 length: 13 amino acids. V dropped 7 bases and J dropped 0 bases, with 10 bases sitting between them. DNA for the CDR3: TGCGCCAGCTCAGGTACCGCTAACTATGGCTACACCTTC. Protein product: CASSGTANYGYTF.

This clone turned up a few times. The chain carries TRBV6-1 and TRBJ2-2; D may match TRBD1 or TRBD2 (6 bases each). Trimming took off 2 bases at V and 6 bases at J, with 10 bases between the two ends. Per germline, CDR1 MNHNS and CDR2 SASEGT. The CDR3 extends over 14 amino acids. The chain's CDR3 is CASSEKGEAGELFF. CDR3 sequence (DNA): TGTGCCAGCAGTGAAAAGGGGGAGGCCGGGGAGCTGTTTTTT.

The V and J genes are TRBV28 and TRBJ2-3; D tentatively fits TRBD1 or TRBD2 (6 bases each). The V end lost 7 bases, the J end lost 6 bases, and 20 bases lay between the germline ends. The germline CDR1 and CDR2 sequences are MDHEN and SYDVKM. The CDR3 covers 15 residues. The CDR3 sequence: CASTPGDWTVDTQYF. The CDR3 nucleotides are TGTGCCAGCACCCCGGGGGACTGGACAGTTGATACGCAGTATTTT.

The genes are TRBV7-9 and TRBJ2-3, with D possibly matching TRBD2 (6 bases). The CDR3 has 15 residues. The V and J ends lost 4 bases and 0 bases respectively, with 11 bases between them. The germline V gene has CDR1 SEHNR and CDR2 FQNEAQ (reference sequence). CDR3 in DNA: TGTGCCAGCAGCTCTCCGGGACTCAGCACAGATACGCAGTATTTT. Translation: CASSSPGLSTDTQYF.

The genes are TRBV23-1 and TRBJ1-5; D not resolved. TRBV23-1 is placed among ORFs of uncertain function. This CDR3 is built from 16 residues. Trimming cost V 1 base and J 7 bases, with 17 bases left between them. The CDR3 spells CASSQCFGRSGQPQHF. For the CDR3, the DNA is TGCGCCAGCAGTCAATGTTTCGGCAGGTCGGGGCAGCCCCAGCATTTT.

Turning to this clone: At one end the junction does not follow the germline gene, possibly because of a read error. V and J are TRBV6-5 and TRBJ2-7; D may be TRBD2 (5 bases). Germline CDR1 is MNHEY and CDR2 is SVGAGI. The CDR3 extends over 13 amino acids. The CDR3 DNA sequence: TGTGCCAGCAGCCTAGCCATGGCCTACGAGCAGTATTTC. Its translation: CASSLAMAYEQYF.

This clone was seen only once. The genes are TRBV14 and TRBJ1-1, with D unclear. Germline CDR1 reads SGHDN; CDR2 reads FVKESK. The CDR3 totals 14 residues. V lost 1 base, J lost 2 bases, and 8 bases lay in between. The CDR3 nucleotides are TGTGCCAGCAGCCAAGTAGCGCCTAACACTGAAGCTTTCTTT. Its protein product is CASSQVAPNTEAFF.

The table lists this clone with a few counts. The chain carries TRBV28 and TRBJ2-7, with 7 positions matching TRBD2. The length of the CDR3 is 15 residues. From germline, CDR1 is MDHEN and CDR2 SYDVKM. The junction had 8 bases not matched to a gene; V was cut back by 4 bases and J by 2 bases. The CDR3 spells CASSSTGGKPYEQYF. DNA of the CDR3: TGTGCCAGCAGTTCCACGGGGGGAAAGCCCTACGAGCAGTACTTC.

This clone was seen a single time. This chain connects TRBV6-5 to TRBJ2-1, with TRBD1 matching over 7 bases. Looked up from germline, CDR1 is MNHEY and CDR2 is SVGAGI. J lost 12 bases, V lost 0 bases, and 11 bases had no gene match. This CDR3 comprises 15 residues. The CDR3 region has the DNA TGTGCCAGCAGTTACTCGCACGAGGGTTGGGACAGGCAGTTCTTC. It is translated as CASSYSHEGWDRQFF.

The rearrangement joins TRBV7-6 to TRBJ2-2; D gene unclear. The V end lost 2 bases, the J end lost 1 base, and 5 bases lay between the germline ends. CDR1 and CDR2 from the germline V gene are SGHVS and FNYEAQ. The CDR3 spans 14 residues. CDR3 sequence (DNA): TGTGCCAGCAGCTTAATTATGAACACCGGGGAGCTGTTTTTT. Its translation is CASSLIMNTGELFF.